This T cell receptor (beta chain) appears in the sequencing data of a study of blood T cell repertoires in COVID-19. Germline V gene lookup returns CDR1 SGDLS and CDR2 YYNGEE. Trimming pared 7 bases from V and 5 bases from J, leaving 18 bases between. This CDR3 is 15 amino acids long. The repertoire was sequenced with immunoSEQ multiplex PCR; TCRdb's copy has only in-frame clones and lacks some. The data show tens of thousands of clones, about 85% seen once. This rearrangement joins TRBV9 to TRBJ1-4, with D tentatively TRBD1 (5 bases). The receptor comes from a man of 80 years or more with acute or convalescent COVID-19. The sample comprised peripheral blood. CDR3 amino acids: CASLRRGGENEKLFF. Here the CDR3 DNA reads TGTGCCAGCCTTCGGAGGGGTGGAGAGAATGAAAAACTGTTTTTT.